The 10 T cell receptor beta chains listed next were all sequenced from one sample in a study of cytomegalovirus exposure and HLA in healthy donors. PCR amplification relied on 60 Vbeta primers (plus 13 Jbeta primers). Here immunoSEQ multiplex PCR was the method, and the copy in TCRdb shows in-frame clones only, minus some. The sample lists around 94,000 clones, roughly 86% seen once, with 10% in the top ten. Sequenced: PBMCs. The receptors shown here come from a human donor in good health.

This chain links TRBV7-2 with TRBJ2-1; 8 positions agree with TRBD2. Germline CDR1 is SGHTA and CDR2 is FQGNSA. J gave up 8 bases and V 5 bases, and 2 bases lay outside the gene matches. The CDR3 spans 12 residues. The CDR3 region is CASSPGGDEQFF. CDR3 bases: TGTGCCAGCAGCCCGGGAGGGGATGAGCAGTTCTTC.

The chain couples TRBV7-9 to TRBJ2-1, with 7 bases lining up with TRBD2. The CDR3 consists of 16 residues. Germline CDR1 reads SEHNR; CDR2 reads FQNEAQ (reference sequence). Unmatched junction bases numbered 7, after V lost 3 bases and J lost 2 bases. CDR3 region: CASSLTGLPAYNEQFF. The DNA for the CDR3 is TGTGCCAGCAGCTTGACGGGACTACCGGCCTACAATGAGCAGTTCTTC.

The chain recombines TRBV7-6 with TRBJ2-2; 12 bases are a match to TRBD2. V was clipped by 0 bases and J by 0 bases; unmatched bases: 8. Germline CDR1 is SGHVS and CDR2 is FNYEAQ. The CDR3 has 20 residues. CDR3 DNA sequence: TGTGCCAGCAGCTTAGCTCAACTAGCGGGAGGCCGAGCGAACACCGGGGAGCTGTTTTTT. Translation gives CASSLAQLAGGRANTGELFF.

The V and J genes are TRBV18 and TRBJ2-7; possible D gene TRBD2, 6 bases. Trimming pared 6 bases from V and 2 bases from J, leaving 23 bases between. Germline V gene data show CDR1 as KGHSH and CDR2 as LQKENI. The CDR3 covers 17 residues. CDR3 in DNA: TGTGCCAGCTCGCTGGAGACTGCGAGTACGGGGGCCTACGAGCAGTACTTC. Translating it yields CASSLETASTGAYEQYF.

This chain joins TRBV5-6 and TRBJ1-1; 10 bases agree with TRBD1. V was pared by 4 bases and J by 4 bases, with 10 bases of the junction left unmatched. The CDR3 is 16 amino acids. CDR1 is SGHDT, CDR2 YYEEEE, per germline. The DNA for the CDR3 is TGTGCCAGCAGCCAGAGACCGGGACAGGGGAGCACTGAAGCTTTCTTT. This sequence encodes CASSQRPGQGSTEAFF.

The J gene is TRBJ1-2, the V gene TRBV7-8; TRBD1 is a possible D gene (5 bases). The germline V and J ends were trimmed by 1 base and 6 bases, with 9 bases remaining between them. CDR1 and CDR2 (germline): SGHVS, FQNEAQ. The CDR3 loop spans 13 amino acids. The CDR3 region has the DNA TGTGCCAGCAGCTTAGGGGGCCCGAATGGCTACACCTTC. This encodes CASSLGGPNGYTF.

The rearrangement uses TRBV27 and TRBJ2-1; D is possibly TRBD1 (6 bases). The ends were cut back, 5 bases at V and 9 bases at J, with 14 bases in the middle. The CDR3 is 13 amino acids. The V gene's germline CDR1 is MNHEY and CDR2 SMNVEV (reference sequence). CDR3 bases: TGTGCCAGCAGTCTTTTACAGGGTCCTGAGCAGTTCTTC. Its translation is CASSLLQGPEQFF.

The chain uses TRBV9 and TRBJ2-7; 9 bases are shared with TRBD1. With 4 bases clipped from V and 0 bases from J, the junction kept 8 bases outside the gene matches. Germline values: CDR1 SGDLS, CDR2 YYNGEE. The CDR3 is 16 residues long. The CDR3 DNA is TGTGCCAGCAGCCCACAACAGGGGGCCCTCTCCTACGAGCAGTACTTC. Its protein is CASSPQQGALSYEQYF.

The rearrangement uses TRBV7-6 and TRBJ2-1; 7 nucleotides match TRBD2. The CDR3 loop spans 15 amino acids. The V and J ends lost 1 base and 3 bases, in that order; junction bases with no gene match: 3. Germline V gene sequence: CDR1 SGHVS, CDR2 FNYEAQ. CDR3 in DNA: TGTGCCAGCAGCTTAGAAGCGGGGTTCTACAATGAGCAGTTCTTC. Translation gives CASSLEAGFYNEQFF.

This rearrangement joins TRBV25-1 to TRBJ2-1; 9 nucleotides match TRBD1. This CDR3 contains 15 residues. J was trimmed by 8 bases and V by 6 bases; bases with no gene match: 11. Germline CDR1 is MGHDK and CDR2 is SYGVNS. CDR3 bases: TGTGCCAGCAGCGATAACAGGGGGCGCGTCTATGAGCAGTTCTTC. Its protein is CASSDNRGRVYEQFF.